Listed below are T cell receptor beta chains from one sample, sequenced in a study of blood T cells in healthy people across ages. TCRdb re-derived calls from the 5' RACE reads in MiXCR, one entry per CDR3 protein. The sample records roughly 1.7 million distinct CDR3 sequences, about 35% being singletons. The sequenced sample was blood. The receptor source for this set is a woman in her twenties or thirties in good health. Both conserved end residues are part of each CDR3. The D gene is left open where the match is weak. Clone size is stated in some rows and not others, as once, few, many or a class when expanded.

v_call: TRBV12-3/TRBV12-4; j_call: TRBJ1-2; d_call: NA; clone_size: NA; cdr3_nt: TGTGCCAGCAGGACCGACGGTTCCGTGGGCTACACCTTC; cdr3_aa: CASRTDGSVGYTF
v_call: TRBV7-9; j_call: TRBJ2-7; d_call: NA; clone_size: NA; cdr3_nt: TGTGCCAGCAGCTTGACAGAAGCCTCCTACGAGCAGTACTTC; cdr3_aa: CASSLTEASYEQYF
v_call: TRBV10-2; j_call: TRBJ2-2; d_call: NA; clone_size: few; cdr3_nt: TGCGCCAGCAGTGAGGATAACACCGGGGAGCTGTTTTTT; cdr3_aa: CASSEDNTGELFF
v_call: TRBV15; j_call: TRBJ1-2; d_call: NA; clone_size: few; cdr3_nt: TGTGCCACCACGGACAAGTACGGGGGAGGCTATGGCTACACCTTC; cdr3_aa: CATTDKYGGGYGYTF
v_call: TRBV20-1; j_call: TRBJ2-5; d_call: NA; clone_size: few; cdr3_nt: TGCAGTGCTAGGGAGGACATCGGCAAGACCCAGTACTTC; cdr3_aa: CSAREDIGKTQYF
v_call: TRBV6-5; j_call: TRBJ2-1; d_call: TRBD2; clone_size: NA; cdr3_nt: TGTGCCAGCAGCCGAGAGACGGCGGGAGGCTACAATGAGCAGTTCTTC; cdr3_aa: CASSRETAGGYNEQFF
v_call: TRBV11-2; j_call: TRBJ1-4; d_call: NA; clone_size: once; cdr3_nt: TGTGCCAGCAGGCGCCTGGGACGGACAGATGAAAAACTGTTTTTT; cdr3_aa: CASRRLGRTDEKLFF
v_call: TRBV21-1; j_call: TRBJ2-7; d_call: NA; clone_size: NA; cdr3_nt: TGTGCCAGCAGCAAAGTAAACGGAGTCTACGAGCAGTACTTC; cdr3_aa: CASSKVNGVYEQYF
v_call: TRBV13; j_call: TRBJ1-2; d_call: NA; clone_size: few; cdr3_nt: TGTGCCAGCAACGAGGGTTTAGTAGGCTACACCTTC; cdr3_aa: CASNEGLVGYTF
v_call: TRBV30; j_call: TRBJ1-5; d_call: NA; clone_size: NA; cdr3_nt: TGTGCCTGGAGTCCCGTTGGCGCCTACGGCAATCAGCCCCAGCATTTT; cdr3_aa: CAWSPVGAYGNQPQHF
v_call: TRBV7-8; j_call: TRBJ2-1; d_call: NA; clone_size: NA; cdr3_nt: TGTGCCAGCAGCTTATACGAGAACAATGAGCAGTTCTTC; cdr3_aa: CASSLYENNEQFF
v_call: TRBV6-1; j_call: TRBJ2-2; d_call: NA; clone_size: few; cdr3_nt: TGTGCCAGCACTTCTACCCTCTACACCGGGGAGCTGTTTTTT; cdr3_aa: CASTSTLYTGELFF
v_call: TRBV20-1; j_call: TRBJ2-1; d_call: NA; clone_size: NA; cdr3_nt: TGCAGTGCTAGATCCTTAGCCCCCTACAATGAGCAGTTCTTC; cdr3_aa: CSARSLAPYNEQFF
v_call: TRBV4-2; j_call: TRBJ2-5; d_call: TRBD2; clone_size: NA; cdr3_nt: TGTGCCAGCAGCCAAGATTCAAAAGCGGGGGGGCTGCAGACCCAGTACTTC; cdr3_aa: CASSQDSKAGGLQTQYF
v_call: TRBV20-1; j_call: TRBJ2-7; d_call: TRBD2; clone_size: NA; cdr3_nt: TGCAGTGCTAGAGATCTTAGCGGAAGCGGGAGTGCATACGAGCAGTACTTC; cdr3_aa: CSARDLSGSGSAYEQYF
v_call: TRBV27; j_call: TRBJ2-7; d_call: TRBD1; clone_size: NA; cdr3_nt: TGTGCCAGCAGTAGGGGGCTACGAGATGAGCAGTACTTC; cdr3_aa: CASSRGLRDEQYF
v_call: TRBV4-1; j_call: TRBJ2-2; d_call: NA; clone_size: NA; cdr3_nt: TGCTCCAGCGCCCATAGGGCGGCCCTTGTGGACACCGGGGAGCTGTTTTTT; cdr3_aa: CSSAHRAALVDTGELFF
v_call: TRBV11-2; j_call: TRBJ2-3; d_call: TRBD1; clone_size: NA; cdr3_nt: TGTGCCAGCAGCCAAGGGGGCCCAGATACGCAGTATTTT; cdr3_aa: CASSQGGPDTQYF
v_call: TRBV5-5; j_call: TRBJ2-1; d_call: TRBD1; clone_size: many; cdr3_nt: TGTGCCAGCAGCGGGGACAGTTACAATGAGCAGTTCTTC; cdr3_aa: CASSGDSYNEQFF
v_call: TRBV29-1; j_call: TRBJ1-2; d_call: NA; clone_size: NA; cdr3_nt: TGCAGCGTTGAAACCGACAGGACCAACTATGGCTACACCTTC; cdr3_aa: CSVETDRTNYGYTF
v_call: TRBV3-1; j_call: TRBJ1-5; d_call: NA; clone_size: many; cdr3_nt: TGTGCCAGCAGCCGGCAGGGATCCAATCAGCCCCAGCATTTT; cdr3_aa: CASSRQGSNQPQHF
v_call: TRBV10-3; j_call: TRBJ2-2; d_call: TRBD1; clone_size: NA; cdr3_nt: TGTGCCATCAGTGGGGGGACAGGGGAAAACACCGGGGAGCTGTTTTTT; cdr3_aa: CAISGGTGENTGELFF
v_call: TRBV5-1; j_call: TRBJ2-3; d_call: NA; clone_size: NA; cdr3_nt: TGCGCCAGCAGCTTCGACCAGGGCACAGATACGCAGTATTTT; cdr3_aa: CASSFDQGTDTQYF
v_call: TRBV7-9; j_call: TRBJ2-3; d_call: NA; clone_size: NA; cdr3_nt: TGTGCCAGCGCCCACGGCAGCGGAAACACAGATACGCAGTATTTT; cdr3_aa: CASAHGSGNTDTQYF
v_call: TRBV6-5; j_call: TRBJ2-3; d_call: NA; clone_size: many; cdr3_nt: TGTGCCAGCACCCAGGTCTCGGGAAGTACAGATACGCAGTATTTT; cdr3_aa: CASTQVSGSTDTQYF
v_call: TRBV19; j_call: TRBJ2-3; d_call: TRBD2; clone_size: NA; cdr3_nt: TGTGCCAGTAGTATCCCAGGACTAGCGGGAGCGACAGACACGCAGTATTTT; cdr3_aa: CASSIPGLAGATDTQYF
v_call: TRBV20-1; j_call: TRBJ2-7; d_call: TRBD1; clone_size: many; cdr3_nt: TGCAGTGCTTGCCCGGACAGGGGTAACGAGCAGTACTTC; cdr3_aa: CSACPDRGNEQYF
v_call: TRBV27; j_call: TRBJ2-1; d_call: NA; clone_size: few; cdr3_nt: TGTGCCAGCAGTTTACCGCCTCACCCCTACAATGAGCAGTTCTTC; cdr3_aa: CASSLPPHPYNEQFF
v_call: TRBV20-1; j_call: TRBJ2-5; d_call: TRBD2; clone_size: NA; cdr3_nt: TGCAGTGCTAAGAGGGGACTAGCGGGAGGGGGGTACCAAGAGACCCAGTACTTC; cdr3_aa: CSAKRGLAGGGYQETQYF
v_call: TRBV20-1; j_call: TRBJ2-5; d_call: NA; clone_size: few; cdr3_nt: TGCAGTGCCTTCGCCGGGAGTTTTTACCAAGAGACCCAGTACTTC; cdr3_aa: CSAFAGSFYQETQYF
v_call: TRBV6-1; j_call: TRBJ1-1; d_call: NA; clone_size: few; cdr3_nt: TGTGCCAGCAGCTTAAGACAGGAAGCTTTCTTT; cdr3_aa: CASSLRQEAFF
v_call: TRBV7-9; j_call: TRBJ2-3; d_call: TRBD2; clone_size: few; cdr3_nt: TGTGCCAGCACCCATAGGACTAGCGGGGGGCACACAGATACGCAGTATTTT; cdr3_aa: CASTHRTSGGHTDTQYF
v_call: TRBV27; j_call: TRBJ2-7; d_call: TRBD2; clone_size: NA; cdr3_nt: TGTGCCAGCAGCCGGACTAGTCGGGCCTACGAGCAGTACTTC; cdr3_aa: CASSRTSRAYEQYF
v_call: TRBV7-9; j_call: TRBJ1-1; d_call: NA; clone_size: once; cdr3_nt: TGTGCCAGCAGCTTAGGGAGCAGGGCCACTGAAGCTTTCTTT; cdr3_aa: CASSLGSRATEAFF
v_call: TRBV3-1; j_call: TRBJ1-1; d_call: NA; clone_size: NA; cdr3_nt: TGTGCCAGCAGCCAGGATGGCAGACGCACTGAAGCTTTCTTT; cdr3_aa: CASSQDGRRTEAFF
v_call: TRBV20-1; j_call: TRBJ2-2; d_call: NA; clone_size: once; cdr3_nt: TGCAGTGCCTCGGAACCGCACACCGGGGAGCTGTTTTTT; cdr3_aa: CSASEPHTGELFF
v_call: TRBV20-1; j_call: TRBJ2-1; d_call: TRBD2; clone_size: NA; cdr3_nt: TGCAGTGCTCCTCGGGGGGAGTCCGTTTCTAATGAGCAGTTCTTC; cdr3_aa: CSAPRGESVSNEQFF
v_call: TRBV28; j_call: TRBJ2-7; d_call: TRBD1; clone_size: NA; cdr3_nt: TGTGCCAGCAGTTCCCCCGCGACAGGGTTGGAAGAGCAGTACTTC; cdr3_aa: CASSSPATGLEEQYF
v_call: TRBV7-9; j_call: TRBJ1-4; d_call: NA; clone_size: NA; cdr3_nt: TGTGCCAGCAGCTTAGAGGGCTTGGTTGAAAAACTGTTTTTT; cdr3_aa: CASSLEGLVEKLFF
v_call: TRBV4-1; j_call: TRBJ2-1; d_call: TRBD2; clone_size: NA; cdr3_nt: TGCGCCAGCAGCCGTATCGGAACGACTAGCGGGGAAATCGATGAGCAGTTCTTC; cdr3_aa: CASSRIGTTSGEIDEQFF
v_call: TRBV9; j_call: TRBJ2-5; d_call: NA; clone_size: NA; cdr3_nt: TGTGCCAGCAGCGGGAACATGGGAGAGACCCAGTACTTC; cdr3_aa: CASSGNMGETQYF
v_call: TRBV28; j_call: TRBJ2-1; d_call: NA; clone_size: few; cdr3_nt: TGTGCCAGCAGTTCAGGGACTAATGAGCAGTTCTTC; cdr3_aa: CASSSGTNEQFF
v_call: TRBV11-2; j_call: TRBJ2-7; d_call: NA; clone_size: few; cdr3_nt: TGTGCCAGCAGACAGACAGGTCACCACGAGCAGTACTTC; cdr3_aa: CASRQTGHHEQYF
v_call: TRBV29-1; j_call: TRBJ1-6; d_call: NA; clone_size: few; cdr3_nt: TGCAGCGCTTCGTTTCCCAATTCACCCCTCCACTTT; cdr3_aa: CSASFPNSPLHF
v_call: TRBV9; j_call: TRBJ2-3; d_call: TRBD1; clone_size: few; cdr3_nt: TGTGCCAGCAGCGTCGGACAGGGGCAAACAGATACGCAGTATTTT; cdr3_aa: CASSVGQGQTDTQYF
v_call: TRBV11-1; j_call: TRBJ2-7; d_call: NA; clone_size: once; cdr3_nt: TGTGCCAGCAGCTCGGGAGCGGGTCAGGGCGAGCAGTACTTC; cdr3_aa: CASSSGAGQGEQYF
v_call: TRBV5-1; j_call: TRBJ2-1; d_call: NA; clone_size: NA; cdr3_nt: TGCGCCAGCAGCCTAGGGAAAGATGAGCAGTTCTTC; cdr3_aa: CASSLGKDEQFF
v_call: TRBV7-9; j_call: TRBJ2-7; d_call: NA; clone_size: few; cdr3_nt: TGTGCCAGCAGCTTAGCGGGGGAGACCTACGAGCAGTACTTC; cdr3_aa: CASSLAGETYEQYF
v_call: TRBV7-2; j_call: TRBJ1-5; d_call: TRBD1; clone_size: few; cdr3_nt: TGTGCCAGCAGCACGGACAGGGGAAACAATCAGCCCCAGCATTTT; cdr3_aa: CASSTDRGNNQPQHF
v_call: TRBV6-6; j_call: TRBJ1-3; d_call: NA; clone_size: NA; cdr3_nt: TGTGCCAGTCTTGAGACAGGTTTGAAAGGAAACACCATATATTTT; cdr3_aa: CASLETGLKGNTIYF
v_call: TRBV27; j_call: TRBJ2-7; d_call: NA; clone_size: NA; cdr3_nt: TGTGCCAGCAGTTTGGGTTGGGGGAAAAGCTCCTACGAGCAGTACTTC; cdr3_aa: CASSLGWGKSSYEQYF
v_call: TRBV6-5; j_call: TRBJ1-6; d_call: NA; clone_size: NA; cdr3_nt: TGTGCCAGCAGTTACCTCCGCCTAGGGGCTAGCGGACCCCTCCACTTT; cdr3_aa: CASSYLRLGASGPLHF
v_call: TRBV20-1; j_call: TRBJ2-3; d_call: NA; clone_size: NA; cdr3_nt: TGCAGTGCTAGAGATAAAGGGGAAAGCACAGATACGCAGTATTTT; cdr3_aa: CSARDKGESTDTQYF
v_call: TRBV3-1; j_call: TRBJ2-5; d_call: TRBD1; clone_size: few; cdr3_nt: TGTGCCAGCAGCCGGACAGGGGATGAGACCCAGTACTTC; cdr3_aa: CASSRTGDETQYF